This T cell receptor beta chain was profiled in a study of blood T cell repertoires in COVID-19. Study summary: The samples span acute and convalescent COVID-19 from the United States, Italy and Spain.

The repertoire was sequenced with immunoSEQ multiplex PCR; TCRdb's copy has only in-frame clones and lacks some. The sample includes some 160,000 clones, around 86% seen only once; the top ten take 10% to 15%. This clone was seen once. Relative to the germline gene, one junction end is altered; a read error may explain this. Other DNA sequences in the sample encode the same CDR3. The CDR3 is made up of 14 amino acids. Germline lookup yields CDR1 SGHRS and CDR2 YFSETQ. The specimen was peripheral blood. The receptor comes from a man between 65 and 80 years old who had recovered from COVID-19. The chain links TRBV5-1 to TRBJ2-7, with TRBD2 matching over 8 bases. CDR3 DNA sequence: TGCGCCAGCAGCTTGACAGGACTAGCAAACGAACAGTACTTC. It translates to CASSLTGLANEQYF. Full variable domain (outside the CDR3, taken from reference TRBV5-1 and TRBJ2-7): KAGVTQTPRYLIKTRGQQVTLSCSPISGHRSVSWYQQTPGQGLQFLFEYFSETQRNKGNFPGRFSGRQFSNSRSEMNVSTLELGDSALYLCASSLTGLANEQYFGPGTRLTVT.